The 6 T cell receptor beta chains below come from one sample, sequenced in a study of shared clonotypes between healthy human individuals. Libraries were prepared by immunoSEQ multiplex PCR; TCRdb keeps only in-frame clonotypes and omits some of them. The sample has over a million clones, around 76% seen once. Specimen: memory CD4+ T cells sorted from blood. The sample's subset: CD45RA-negative fraction. The receptors stem from a man younger than 35 in good health.

This clone was seen once. The gene calls are TRBV5-4 and TRBJ2-7; TRBD1 is a possible D gene (5 bases). There are 12 residues in the CDR3. Trimming shortened V by 5 bases and J by 6 bases, and 12 bases separated the two germline ends. Per the germline V gene, CDR1 is SGHNT and CDR2 is YYREEE (reference sequence). The CDR3 sequence is CASSRDSLEQYF. The CDR3, as DNA: TGTGCCAGCAGTCGTGACAGCCTCGAGCAGTACTTC.

A single count supports this clone. The rearrangement uses TRBV5-8 and TRBJ2-2, with TRBD1 identical over 9 bases. CDR1 SGHTS and CDR2 YDEGEE come from the germline V gene. Unmatched junction bases numbered 10, after V lost 7 bases and J lost 6 bases. The CDR3 covers 15 residues. The CDR3 reads CASRKGQGWSGELFF. The CDR3, as DNA: TGTGCCAGCCGGAAAGGACAGGGGTGGTCCGGGGAGCTGTTTTTT.

The chain joins TRBV6-1 to TRBJ2-2; 9 bases agree with TRBD1. The trim removed 3 bases at V and 6 bases at J, leaving 5 bases unmatched. The length of the CDR3 is 15 residues. CDR1 MNHNS and CDR2 SASEGT come from the germline V gene. The CDR3 here is CASSEGTGFPGELFF. The CDR3 bases are TGTGCCAGCAGTGAGGGGACAGGGTTCCCCGGGGAGCTGTTTTTT.

The rearrangement joins TRBV6-5 to TRBJ1-2, with 9 bases aligning to TRBD1. CDR3 length: 15 amino acids. V shed 6 bases and J 3 bases; nucleotides not matched to a gene: 8. Looked up from germline, CDR1 is MNHEY and CDR2 is SVGAGI. The CDR3 region has the DNA TGTGCCAGCAGGGCCGGGACAGGGTCATACTATGGCTACACCTTC. It specifies CASRAGTGSYYGYTF.

V usage is TRBV18 and J usage is TRBJ2-2, with 14 bases fitting TRBD2. This CDR3 contains 17 residues. Germline V gene lookup returns CDR1 KGHSH and CDR2 LQKENI. V lost 6 bases and J lost 5; bases outside the gene matches: 8. The CDR3 is CASSRGTSGSGTGELFF. CDR3 nucleotides: TGTGCCAGCTCCCGCGGGACTAGCGGGAGCGGAACCGGGGAGCTGTTTTTT.

J is TRBJ1-3 and V is TRBV6-5; D not resolved. The length of the CDR3 is 15 residues. CDR1 and CDR2 (germline): MNHEY, SVGAGI. Trimming cost V 2 bases and J 0 bases, with 8 bases left between them. The CDR3 DNA reads as TGTGCCAGCAGTTACGGTGTGAACTCTGGAAACACCATATATTTT. As protein: CASSYGVNSGNTIYF.